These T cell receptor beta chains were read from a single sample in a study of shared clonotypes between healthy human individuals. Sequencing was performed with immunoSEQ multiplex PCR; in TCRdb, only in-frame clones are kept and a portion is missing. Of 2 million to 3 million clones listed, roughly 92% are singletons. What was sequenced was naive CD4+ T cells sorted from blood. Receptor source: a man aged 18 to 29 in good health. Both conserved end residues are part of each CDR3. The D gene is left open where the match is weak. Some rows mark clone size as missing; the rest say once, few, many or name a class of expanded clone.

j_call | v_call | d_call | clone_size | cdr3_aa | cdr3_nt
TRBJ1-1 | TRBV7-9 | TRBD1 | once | CASSQRQGGTFF | TGTGCCAGCAGCCAACGACAGGGAGGGACTTTCTTT
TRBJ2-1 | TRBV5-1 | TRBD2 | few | CASSLVSGSSYNEQFF | TGCGCCAGCAGCTTGGTTAGCGGGAGCTCCTACAATGAGCAGTTCTTC
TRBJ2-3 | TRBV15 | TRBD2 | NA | CATSRLTIAGSSTDTQYF | TGTGCCACCAGCAGACTGACTATAGCGGGATCTAGCACAGATACGCAGTATTTT
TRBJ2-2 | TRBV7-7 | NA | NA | CASSLGPDRELFF | TGTGCTAGCAGCTTGGGCCCGGACCGGGAGCTGTTTTTT
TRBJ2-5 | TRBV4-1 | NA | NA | CASSQDRQGLFQYF | TGCGCCAGCAGCCAAGATAGGCAGGGTCTGTTTCAGTACTTC
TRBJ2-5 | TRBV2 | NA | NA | CASSWGSKQETQYF | TGTGCCAGCAGTTGGGGCTCAAAACAAGAGACCCAGTACTTC
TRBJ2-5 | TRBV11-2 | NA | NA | CASSLVQGRETQYF | TGTGCCAGCAGCTTAGTACAGGGTAGGGAGACCCAGTACTTC
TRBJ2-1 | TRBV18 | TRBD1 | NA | CASSPPGQGQIEQFF | TGTGCCAGCTCACCGCCGGGACAGGGTCAAATTGAGCAGTTCTTC
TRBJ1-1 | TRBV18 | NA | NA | CASSPGQKNTEAFF | TGTGCCAGCTCACCCGGACAGAAGAACACTGAAGCTTTCTTT
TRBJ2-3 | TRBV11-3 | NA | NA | CASSPPTDTDTQYF | TGTGCCAGCAGCCCTCCGACAGACACAGATACGCAGTATTTT
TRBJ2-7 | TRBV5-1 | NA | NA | CASSSFPEGRSYEQYF | TGCGCCAGCAGCTCGTTCCCCGAGGGTAGGTCCTACGAGCAGTACTTC
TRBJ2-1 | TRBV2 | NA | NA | CASSAEIESEQFF | TGTGCCAGCAGCGCAGAAATAGAGTCCGAGCAGTTCTTC
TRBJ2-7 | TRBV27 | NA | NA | CASSFGGQPYEQYF | TGTGCCAGCAGTTTCGGGGGACAGCCATACGAGCAGTACTTC
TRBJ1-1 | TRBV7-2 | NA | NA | CASSLGGAEAFF | TGTGCCAGCAGCTTAGGGGGGGCTGAAGCTTTCTTT
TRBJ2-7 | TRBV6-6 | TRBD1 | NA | CASSRDRILSYEQYF | TGTGCCAGCAGTCGGGACAGGATCCTTTCCTACGAGCAGTACTTC
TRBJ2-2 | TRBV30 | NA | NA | CAWSVRENTGELFF | TGTGCCTGGAGTGTACGGGAGAACACCGGGGAGCTGTTTTTT
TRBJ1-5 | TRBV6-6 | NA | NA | CASSPDSNQPQHF | TGTGCCAGCAGCCCCGACAGCAATCAGCCCCAGCATTTT
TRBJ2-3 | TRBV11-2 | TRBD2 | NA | CASSPAGQSTDTQYF | TGTGCCAGCAGCCCAGCGGGGCAAAGCACAGATACGCAGTATTTT
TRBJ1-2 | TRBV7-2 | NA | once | CASSFRTSSIYNYGYTF | TGTGCCAGCAGCTTTAGGACATCGTCTATCTACAACTATGGCTACACCTTC
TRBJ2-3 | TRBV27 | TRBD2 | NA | CASSRTSGKTDTQYF | TGTGCCAGCAGTCGGACTAGCGGGAAAACAGATACGCAGTATTTT
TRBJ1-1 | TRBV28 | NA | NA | CASSLYSEAFF | TGTGCCAGCAGTTTATACAGTGAAGCTTTCTTT
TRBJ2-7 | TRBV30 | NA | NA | CAWSSGYEQYF | TGTGCCTGGAGTTCGGGGTACGAGCAGTACTTC
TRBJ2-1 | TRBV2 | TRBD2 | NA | CASRAGRQGVNEQFF | TGTGCCAGCAGAGCGGGACGCCAAGGGGTGAATGAGCAGTTCTTC
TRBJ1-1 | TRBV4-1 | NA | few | CASSQVAAYEAFF | TGCGCCAGCAGCCAAGTGGCGGCGTACGAAGCTTTCTTT
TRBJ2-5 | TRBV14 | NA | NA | CASSQAWGLETQYF | TGTGCCAGCAGCCAAGCCTGGGGTCTAGAGACCCAGTACTTC
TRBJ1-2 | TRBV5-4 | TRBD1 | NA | CASKQGALTNYGYTF | TGTGCCAGTAAACAGGGGGCTCTTACTAACTATGGCTACACCTTC
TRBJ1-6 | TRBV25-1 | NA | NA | CASREGETYNSPLHF | TGTGCCAGCAGGGAGGGGGAAACCTATAATTCACCCCTCCACTTT
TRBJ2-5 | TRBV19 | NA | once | CASSIVTGKQETQYF | TGTGCCAGTAGTATCGTTACAGGGAAACAAGAGACCCAGTACTTC
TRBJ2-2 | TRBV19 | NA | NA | CASSTEDVRTGELFF | TGTGCCAGTAGCACCGAGGACGTACGGACCGGGGAGCTGTTTTTT
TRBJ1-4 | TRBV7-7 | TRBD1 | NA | CASSLGDRLNEKLFF | TGTGCTAGCAGCTTAGGGGACAGACTTAATGAAAAACTGTTTTTT
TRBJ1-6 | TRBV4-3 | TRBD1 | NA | CASSQRDRSSYNSPLHF | TGCGCCAGCAGCCAAAGGGACAGGAGCTCCTATAATTCACCCCTCCACTTT
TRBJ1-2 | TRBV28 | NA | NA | CASLLQIGYGYTF | TGTGCCAGCCTTCTACAGATAGGCTATGGCTACACCTTC
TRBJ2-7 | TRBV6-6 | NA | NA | CASRHPAGAHEQYF | TGTGCCAGCAGGCATCCTGCGGGGGCCCACGAGCAGTACTTC
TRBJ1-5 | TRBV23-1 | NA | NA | CASSQPTTSTGGNQPQHF | TGCGCCAGCAGTCAACCGACTACTTCGACGGGAGGCAATCAGCCCCAGCATTTT
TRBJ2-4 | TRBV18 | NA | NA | CASSPPALDIQYF | TGTGCCAGCTCACCCCCAGCACTCGACATTCAGTACTTC
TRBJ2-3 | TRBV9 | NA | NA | CASSAEGVTSTDTQYF | TGTGCCAGCAGCGCTGAGGGAGTTACTAGCACAGATACGCAGTATTTT
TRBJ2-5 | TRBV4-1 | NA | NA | CASSRDVQETQYF | TGCGCCAGCAGCCGGGACGTCCAAGAGACCCAGTACTTC
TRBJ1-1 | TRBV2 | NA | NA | CASNPFPENTEAFF | TGTGCCAGCAATCCCTTCCCTGAGAACACTGAAGCTTTCTTT
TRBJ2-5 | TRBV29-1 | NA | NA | CSGMRGLGETQYF | TGCAGCGGTATGCGGGGGCTAGGGGAGACCCAGTACTTC